The present T cell receptor beta chain was sequenced within a study of control samples from healthy donors and cancer patients. Trimming removed 0 bases at V and 4 bases at J, with 16 bases between. The V gene's germline CDR1 is MNHEY and CDR2 SVGEGT. This CDR3 is built from 16 residues. TCRdb's table, derived via immunoSEQ multiplex PCR, lists solely in-frame clones and lacks some. In the table there are over 100,000 clones, roughly nine tenths of which are singletons. The sequenced material came from blood. V usage is TRBV6-2 or TRBV6-3 and J usage is TRBJ2-7; D is unresolved. The sequence came from a human donor in good health. The donor label of this sample is uncertain. The CDR3 loop is CASSYSIEVTTYEQYV. CDR3 nucleotides: TGTGCCAGCAGTTACTCCATTGAGGTGACCACTTACGAGCAGTACGTC.